This TCR beta chain came from a study of blood T cell repertoires in COVID-19. The overall study: Acute-phase and convalescent COVID-19 samples originated in the United States, Italy and Spain.

Per the authors' pipeline: Amplification from reference gene primers served as the basis for estimated nucleated cell counts. The table came from immunoSEQ multiplex PCR; TCRdb's copy has only in-frame clones and leaves some out. V and J calls and clone size follow that table, whereas D and trimming were derived from the DNA. Among about 270,000 clones listed, under 95% were seen once. Germline values: CDR1 LGHDT, CDR2 YNNKEL (reference sequence). V gave up 2 bases and J gave up 1 base, with 9 bases separating them. The CDR3 totals 14 residues. The source is a woman aged 40-49 years with acute COVID-19. The chain employs TRBV3-1 (or the pseudogene TRBV3-2) and TRBJ2-7; possible D gene TRBD2, 6 bases. The sequencing sample was made of PBMCs or T cells enriched from blood (not recorded which). CDR3 nucleotide sequence: TGTGCCAGCAGCCAATTGGGGGGTTCCTACGAGCAGTACTTC. The encoded protein is CASSQLGGSYEQYF.